Listed here are 24 T cell receptor beta chains from one sample, sequenced in a study of early T cells in non-severe SARS-CoV-2 infection. TCRdb used MiXCR to reprocess the 5' RACE reads, holding one entry per CDR3 protein. This sample carries roughly 26,000 distinct CDR3 sequences, 5.1% of them seen once, and the ten largest clones take 4%. Sequenced material: whole blood. All receptors derive from an adult who was a healthcare worker with PCR-confirmed SARS-CoV-2 infection or an uninfected control (not recorded which).

This clonotype was observed many times. The V call is TRBV29-1, the J call TRBJ1-1; D gene uncertain. This CDR3 is 12 amino acids long. Deletions cut 4 bases from V and 1 base from J, with 7 bases between. Germline CDR1 SQVTM, CDR2 ANQGSEA. DNA for the CDR3: TGCAGCGTTGGATCTGGGAACACTGAAGCTTTCTTT. Its translation is CSVGSGNTEAFF.

This chain uses TRBV9 with TRBJ2-1; D is tentatively TRBD1 or TRBD2 (7 bases each). There are 15 residues in the CDR3. CDR1 and CDR2 from the germline V gene are SGDLS and YYNGEE. Trimming shortened V by 4 bases and J by 0 bases, and 11 bases separated the two germline ends. CDR3 region: CASSPGGDSYNEQFF. The CDR3 DNA sequence: TGTGCCAGCAGCCCAGGGGGGGACTCCTACAATGAGCAGTTCTTC.

This clonotype occurred many times. This chain links TRBV4-2 with TRBJ2-2; maybe TRBD1 (5 bases). CDR1 and CDR2 from the germline V gene are LGHNA and YNFKEQ. The V end was cut by 1 base, the J end by 4 bases, with 13 bases between. This CDR3 spans 16 amino acids. As DNA, the CDR3 is TGTGCCAGCAGCCAAGTCGTGGGCAGGGCCACCGGGGAGCTGTTTTTT. It specifies CASSQVVGRATGELFF.

This clonotype occurred many times. This chain links TRBV6-6 with TRBJ2-5; no definite D call. V was pared by 0 bases and J by 4 bases, with 3 bases between. The germline V gene has CDR1 MNHNY and CDR2 SVGAGI (reference sequence). The CDR3 runs to 12 residues. DNA for the CDR3: TGTGCCAGCAGTTACTCGGCAGAGACCCAGTACTTC. Protein sequence: CASSYSAETQYF.

V gene TRBV6-5 combines with J gene TRBJ1-2, with D possibly matching TRBD1 (6 bases). CDR3 length equals 14 residues. Germline CDR1 reads MNHEY; CDR2 reads SVGAGI. The V end lost 6 bases, the J end lost 6 bases, and 17 bases lay between the germline ends. The CDR3 here is CASSPGDITNGYTF. The DNA for the CDR3 is TGTGCCAGCAGCCCGGGGGACATAACTAATGGCTACACCTTC.

This clonotype was found a few times. The chain carries TRBV9 and TRBJ2-5, with 10 bases that match TRBD2. The CDR3 length is 15 residues. V lost 0 bases and J lost 3; bases outside the gene matches: 2. CDR1 and CDR2 (germline): SGDLS, YYNGEE. CDR3 in amino acids: CASSVGLAGEETQYF. CDR3 nucleotide sequence: TGTGCCAGCAGCGTAGGGCTAGCGGGGGAAGAGACCCAGTACTTC.

As regards this clonotype: A much larger clone sits a single nucleotide away, making a read error possible. The CDR3 nucleotides read TGTGCCAGCAGCTGGACAGTGGATACGCGGTATTTT. Translating it yields CASSWTVDTRYF. The V gene is TRBV11-2, the J gene TRBJ2-3; D is perhaps TRBD1 (6 bases). The germline gives CDR1 SGHAT, CDR2 FQNNGV. The CDR3 is 12 amino acids. The whole variable domain, remainder taken from reference TRBV11-2 and TRBJ2-3, is EAGVAQSPRYKIIEKRQSVAFWCNPISGHATLYWYQQILGQGPKLLIQFQNNGVVDDSQLPKDRFSAERLKGVDSTLKIQPAKLEDSAVYLCASSWTVDTRYFGPGTRLTVL.

This clonotype was found a few times. The chain couples TRBV9 to TRBJ2-3; D is perhaps TRBD2 (6 bases). This CDR3 contains 16 residues. V lost 4 bases and J lost 0, with 15 bases in between. The germline CDR1 and CDR2 sequences are SGDLS and YYNGEE. CDR3 residues: CASSPPRAGSTDTQYF. The DNA for the CDR3 is TGTGCCAGCAGCCCACCAAGGGCGGGGAGCACAGATACGCAGTATTTT.

This clonotype occurred many times. This sequence joins TRBV19 and TRBJ1-4; D is undetermined. Trimming removed 1 base from V and 2 bases from J, with 8 bases in between. The CDR3 is made up of 15 amino acids. Germline values: CDR1 LNHDA, CDR2 SQIVND (reference sequence). Here the CDR3 reads CASSIAGDTNEKLFF. CDR3 in DNA: TGTGCCAGTAGTATAGCTGGCGATACTAATGAAAAACTGTTTTTT.

This clonotype was observed at least ten times. DNA for the CDR3: TGTGCCACCAGAGACAGGGACCTTAATGAAAAACTGTTTTTT. Protein product: CATRDRDLNEKLFF. V is TRBV10-3 and J is TRBJ1-4, with 7 nucleotides matching TRBD1. This CDR3 has 14 amino acids. Trimming at V came to 10 bases and at J to 4 bases, leaving 9 bases not matched to a gene. Germline V gives CDR1 ENHRY, CDR2 SYGVKD.

Ten or more counts support this clonotype. The V gene is TRBV7-6, the J gene TRBJ2-3, with D possibly matching TRBD2 (5 bases). Trimming removed 4 bases at V and 7 bases at J, with 18 bases between. The CDR3 has 15 residues. Per the germline V gene, CDR1 is SGHVS and CDR2 is FNYEAQ. The CDR3 loop is CASSSGSIPTNTQYF. DNA for the CDR3: TGTGCCAGCAGCTCGGGATCAATCCCTACAAATACGCAGTATTTT.

This clonotype has ten or more counts. The V call is TRBV27, the J call TRBJ2-5, with D maybe TRBD1 (6 bases). The CDR3 has 15 amino acids. Trimming left V 0 bases short and J 2 bases short, with 10 bases between. CDR1 and CDR2 (germline): MNHEY, SMNVEV (reference sequence). CDR3 residues: CASSLSLDRQETQYF. The CDR3 DNA is TGTGCCAGCAGTTTATCGCTGGACAGACAAGAGACCCAGTACTTC.

This clonotype was detected only a few times. The rearrangement joins TRBV5-1 to TRBJ2-7; no reliable D call. The V gene lost 0 bases and the J gene lost 2 bases, with 6 bases spanning the gap. Per germline, CDR1 SGHRS and CDR2 YFSETQ. The CDR3 extends over 13 amino acids. The CDR3 DNA follows: TGCGCCAGCAGCTTGGAGGGCACCTACGAGCAGTACTTC. Amino acid sequence: CASSLEGTYEQYF.

The chain employs TRBV3-1 and TRBJ2-7; weak D call: TRBD2 (5 bases). The V end lost 0 bases, the J end lost 0 bases, and 12 bases lay between the germline ends. This CDR3 spans 16 amino acids. CDR1 and CDR2 from the germline V gene are LGHDT and YNNKEL (reference sequence). CDR3 nucleotide sequence: TGTGCCAGCAGCCAAGATACCGGGGTTCTCTCCTACGAGCAGTACTTC. This translates into CASSQDTGVLSYEQYF.

This clonotype has only a few counts. The chain carries TRBV11-2 and TRBJ2-3; perhaps TRBD2 as D (5 bases). This CDR3 region has 16 residues. Germline V gene lookup returns CDR1 SGHAT and CDR2 FQNNGV. Trimming took off 1 base at V and 6 bases at J, with 17 bases between the two ends. The CDR3 loop reads CASSLVWETLGDTQYF. The CDR3, as DNA: TGTGCCAGCAGCTTAGTTTGGGAGACCCTGGGGGATACGCAGTATTTT. The complete variable domain, with remaining parts taken from reference TRBV11-2 and TRBJ2-3, reads EAGVAQSPRYKIIEKRQSVAFWCNPISGHATLYWYQQILGQGPKLLIQFQNNGVVDDSQLPKDRFSAERLKGVDSTLKIQPAKLEDSAVYLCASSLVWETLGDTQYFGPGTRLTVL.

This clonotype was found many times. This chain uses TRBV7-2 with TRBJ2-2; possibly TRBD1 for D (5 bases). Germline CDR1 SGHTA, CDR2 FQGNSA. With 1 base removed from V and 5 bases from J, the gap between germline ends came to 11 bases. This CDR3 is built from 15 residues. The CDR3 loop is CASSLDSRVTGELFF. DNA for the CDR3: TGTGCCAGCAGCTTAGACAGCAGGGTAACCGGGGAGCTGTTTTTT.

This clonotype was detected many times. The rearrangement links TRBV9 to TRBJ2-3; D gene ambiguous. CDR1 is SGDLS and CDR2 is YYNGEE in the germline V gene. The CDR3 extends over 13 amino acids. Trimming took off 7 bases at V and 3 bases at J, with 12 bases between the two ends. The CDR3 DNA follows: TGTGCCAGCGGCAGGTTAAGGACAGATACGCAGTATTTT. Protein product: CASGRLRTDTQYF.

This rearrangement joins TRBV27 to TRBJ2-1; 9 positions match TRBD2. J gave up 6 bases and V 0 bases, and 3 bases lay outside the gene matches. The CDR3 extends over 15 amino acids. CDR1 and CDR2 from the germline V gene are MNHEY and SMNVEV (reference sequence). The DNA of the CDR3 is TGTGCCAGCAGTTTATCGGCTAGCGGGGCCAATGAGCAGTTCTTC. Amino acids: CASSLSASGANEQFF.

Comment on this clonotype: Just one base apart from a much larger clone, this may be a read error. The chain combines TRBV5-1 with TRBJ2-7, with 7 bases fitting TRBD1. Per germline, CDR1 SGHRS and CDR2 YFSETQ. The CDR3 is 13 residues long. CDR3 in amino acids: CAGSFRTGYEQYF. The CDR3 DNA sequence: TGCGCCGGCAGCTTCAGGACAGGCTACGAGCAGTACTTC.

The chain is built from TRBV11-2 and TRBJ2-3; D gene unclear. Trimming left V 0 bases short and J 14 bases short, with 12 bases between. Germline-derived CDR1 and CDR2 are SGHAT and FQNNGV. This CDR3 comprises 12 residues. For the CDR3, the DNA is TGTGCCAGCAGCTTAGATCGGCAAAAGAGGTATTTT. Residues: CASSLDRQKRYF.

This clonotype was picked up one time. Being one base from a much bigger clone, this may be a read error. The chain is built from TRBV7-7 and TRBJ2-1, with no clear D. The end of the DNA aligns better with TRBJ2-7, so the J call may be wrong. The CDR3 contains 13 residues. Germline CDR1 SSHAT, CDR2 FNYEAQ (reference sequence). CDR3 in amino acids: CASSLGPNNEQYF. The CDR3, as DNA: TGTGCTAGCAGCTTAGGGCCAAACAATGAGCAGTACTTC.

In its sample, this clonotype was seen a few times. V is TRBV7-9 and J is TRBJ1-4; 8 nucleotides line up with TRBD1. The CDR3 sequence is 14 residues long. V shed 4 bases, J shed 3 bases, and the junction held 1 base outside the gene matches. CDR1 is SEHNR, CDR2 FQNEAQ, per germline (reference sequence). The CDR3 DNA follows: TGTGCCAGCAGCTACAGGGGGTCTAATGAAAAACTGTTTTTT. Amino acids: CASSYRGSNEKLFF.

The chain links TRBV6-4 to TRBJ1-1, with a tentative D call TRBD1 (6 bases). Germline CDR1 MRHNA, CDR2 SNTAGT. Trimming cost V 8 bases and J 1 base, with 14 bases left between them. The CDR3 sequence is 14 residues long. The CDR3 bases are TGTGCCAGCGGCAACAGGGACCAGAACACTGAAGCTTTCTTT. Translating gives CASGNRDQNTEAFF.

This clonotype was seen many times. The V call is TRBV18, the J call TRBJ1-5; D not resolved. Germline CDR1 reads KGHSH; CDR2 reads LQKENI. The ends were cut back, 2 bases at V and 0 bases at J, with 8 bases in the middle. The CDR3 has 15 amino acids. The CDR3 region has the DNA TGTGCCAGCTCACCAGGGAAAGGTAGCAATCAGCCCCAGCATTTT. Translation: CASSPGKGSNQPQHF.